The next 30 T cell receptor beta chains were all read from a single sample in a study of T cell changes during pregnancy in multiple sclerosis. Produced via immunoSEQ multiplex PCR; TCRdb's table is partial and in-frame only. The data contain roughly 70,000 clones, approximately 86% of them singletons. Here the sequenced sample was peripheral blood, taken before pregnancy. These receptors originate from a female donor with multiple sclerosis, enrolled in a pregnancy study.

The gene calls are TRBV13 and TRBJ2-3; 11 bases match TRBD2. Trimming cost V 7 bases and J 2 bases; bases outside gene matches: 11. The CDR3 spans 17 residues. CDR1 and CDR2 (germline): PRHDT, FYEKMQ (reference sequence). The chain's CDR3 is CASTNSLGLAATDTQYF. The CDR3 region has the DNA TGTGCCAGCACCAATTCTTTGGGACTAGCGGCCACAGATACGCAGTATTTT.

V is TRBV11-2 and J is TRBJ2-3, with TRBD1 matching 9 bases. The germline V gene has CDR1 SGHAT and CDR2 FQNNGV. Losses at the gene ends were 1 base for V and 3 bases for J; bases not matched to a gene: 8. The CDR3 runs to 17 residues. This CDR3 reads CASSLGYRGPSTDTQYF. In DNA, the CDR3 is TGTGCCAGCAGCTTAGGATACAGGGGGCCGTCGACAGATACGCAGTATTTT.

This chain uses TRBV11-2 with TRBJ2-1; 7 nucleotides line up with TRBD2. The CDR3 consists of 15 residues. V was pared by 1 base and J by 9 bases, with 9 bases of the junction left unmatched. Germline V gives CDR1 SGHAT, CDR2 FQNNGV. The CDR3, as DNA: TGTGCCAGCAGCTTAGGGGCTAGCGGTGTGAGTGAGCAGTTCTTC. This encodes CASSLGASGVSEQFF.

This clone was observed once. CDR3 loop: CASSLDLGGGHEQFF. In nucleotides, the CDR3 is TGTGCCAGCAGCTTAGATCTTGGCGGGGGGCATGAGCAGTTCTTC. The chain has TRBV11-2 and TRBJ2-1, with TRBD2 matching 8 bases. In germline, CDR1 is SGHAT, CDR2 FQNNGV. The trim removed 0 bases at V and 8 bases at J, leaving 6 bases unmatched. This CDR3 contains 15 residues.

The V gene is TRBV13, the J gene TRBJ2-7, with 9 bases that match TRBD1. The germline V gene encodes CDR1 PRHDT and CDR2 FYEKMQ (reference sequence). The CDR3 runs to 15 residues. V dropped 4 bases and J dropped 6; count of bases not matched to a gene: 10. The CDR3 DNA reads as TGTGCCAGCAGCTCCCCCCGGACAGGGGAGCCCGAGCAGTACTTC. It yields the protein CASSSPRTGEPEQYF. The variable domain in full, completed from reference TRBV13 and TRBJ2-7, reads AAGVIQSPRHLIKEKRETATLKCYPIPRHDTVYWYQQGPGQDPQFLISFYEKMQSDKGSIPDRFSAQQFSDYHSELNMSSLELGDSALYFCASSSPRTGEPEQYFGPGTRLTVT.

The chain has TRBV5-6 and TRBJ1-2; D perhaps matches TRBD1 (5 bases). Germline loops: CDR1 SGHDT, CDR2 YYEEEE. V was shortened by 1 base and J by 8 bases, with 15 bases between the two germline ends. The CDR3 spans 14 residues. The CDR3 nucleotides read TGTGCCAGCAGCTTGAAGGGAGCGGGGGAGGGCTACACCTTC. Protein sequence: CASSLKGAGEGYTF.

The chain has TRBV14 and TRBJ1-2, with D tentatively TRBD1 (5 bases). Per the germline V gene, CDR1 is SGHDN and CDR2 is FVKESK. V lost 4 bases to trimming and J lost 3 bases, with 9 bases between them. The CDR3 is made up of 13 amino acids. The CDR3 DNA sequence: TGTGCCAGCAGCCTCGGAGGGGACTATGGCTACACCTTC. As protein: CASSLGGDYGYTF.

This clone was seen only once. In nucleotides, the CDR3 is TGTGCCAGCAGCCCGACATGGACAGGGGATATTAATGAAAAACTGTTTTTT. Translated, it gives CASSPTWTGDINEKLFF. This chain uses TRBV7-2 with TRBJ1-4; TRBD1 matches at 9 bases. The CDR3 has 17 amino acids. The germline CDR1 and CDR2 sequences are SGHTA and FQGNSA. J gave up 4 bases and V 5 bases, and 11 bases lay outside the gene matches.

The sample holds one count of this clone. This rearrangement joins TRBV7-2 to TRBJ1-2; D perhaps matches TRBD1 (6 bases). V lost 5 bases and J 4 bases, leaving 20 bases between the germline ends. Germline loops: CDR1 SGHTA, CDR2 FQGNSA. This CDR3 spans 16 amino acids. The CDR3 DNA reads as TGTGCCAGCAGCCCTCCAGGGGCAGGGGCGGCCTATGGCTACACCTTC. Translating it yields CASSPPGAGAAYGYTF. The whole variable domain, filled in from reference TRBV7-2 and TRBJ1-2, reads GAGVSQSPSNKVTEKGKDVELRCDPISGHTALYWYRQSLGQGLEFLIYFQGNSAPDKSGLPSDRFSAERTGGSVSTLTIQRTQQEDSAVYLCASSPPGAGAAYGYTFGSGTRLTVV.

This clone was counted a few times. The rearrangement links TRBV9 to TRBJ2-5; no definite D call. The CDR3 has 17 residues. The germline V gene has CDR1 SGDLS and CDR2 YYNGEE. V was clipped by 0 bases and J by 5 bases, with 20 bases between them. The CDR3 DNA is TGTGCCAGCAGCGTAGGGAGTTCGGCCAACCTCGAGGAGACCCAGTACTTC. It codes for CASSVGSSANLEETQYF.

CDR3 DNA: TGCGCCAGCAGGGCGGGGAGTGGCACAGATACGCAGTATTTT. Its translation: CASRAGSGTDTQYF. The rearrangement links TRBV10-1 to TRBJ2-3; a possible D gene is TRBD2 (6 bases). Germline CDR1 and CDR2: WNHNN and SYGVQD (reference sequence). The CDR3 is made up of 14 amino acids. Trimming removed 6 bases from V and 1 base from J, with 11 bases in between.

J is TRBJ1-2 and V is TRBV2; 8 nucleotides line up with TRBD1. Looked up from germline, CDR1 is SNHLY and CDR2 is FYNNEI. The CDR3 covers 13 residues. The J segment lost 4 bases and the V segment lost 8 bases, leaving 6 bases of the junction unmatched. The CDR3: CASSGQVSYGYTF. The CDR3 DNA reads TGTGCCAGCTCGGGACAGGTGTCCTATGGCTACACCTTC.

J is TRBJ2-7 and V is TRBV6-5; 7 positions agree with TRBD1. In germline, CDR1 is MNHEY, CDR2 SVGAGI. The CDR3 is 15 amino acids. V lost 6 bases to trimming and J lost 4 bases; unmatched junction nucleotides: 12. The CDR3 bases are TGTGCCAGCAGGCGACAGGGTTTAGGACCTTACGAGCAGTACTTC. Translated, it gives CASRRQGLGPYEQYF.

V is TRBV6-1 and J is TRBJ1-2, with 10 bases lining up with TRBD1. The CDR3 spans 13 residues. J was trimmed by 6 bases and V by 6 bases; bases with no gene match: 4. CDR1 MNHNS and CDR2 SASEGT come from the germline V gene. CDR3 DNA: TGTGCCAGCAGAACCGGGACAGGGGATGGCTACACCTTC. Its protein is CASRTGTGDGYTF.

The V call is TRBV5-8, the J call TRBJ1-1; 7 bases are a match to TRBD1. V dropped 0 bases and J dropped 5; count of bases not matched to a gene: 13. The germline CDR1 and CDR2 sequences are SGHTS and YDEGEE. The CDR3 consists of 17 residues. CDR3 nucleotide sequence: TGTGCCAGCAGCTTGGACAGGGGTGCGTGGGGGAAGACTGAAGCTTTCTTT. It is translated as CASSLDRGAWGKTEAFF.

This chain links TRBV16 with TRBJ2-2; the D gene is possibly TRBD1 (6 bases). This CDR3 is built from 14 residues. Trimming shortened V by 4 bases and J by 6 bases, and 12 bases separated the two germline ends. Looked up from germline, CDR1 is KGHSY and CDR2 is FQNENV. This CDR3 reads CASSRSQGAGELFF. CDR3 nucleotides: TGTGCCAGCAGCCGGTCACAGGGAGCCGGGGAGCTGTTTTTT.

As concerns this clone: Other DNA variants within this sample encode the same CDR3. The chain is built from TRBV4-2 and TRBJ1-2; 7 nucleotides align to TRBD1. The CDR3 consists of 15 residues. Germline V CDR1 and CDR2: LGHNA, YNFKEQ. V was pared by 1 base and J by 0 bases, with 2 bases of the junction left unmatched. The CDR3: CASSQGQGANYGYTF. The DNA for the CDR3 is TGTGCCAGCAGCCAAGGACAGGGCGCTAACTATGGCTACACCTTC.

The V call is TRBV7-9, the J call TRBJ2-5, with 10 bases matching TRBD1. Germline values: CDR1 SEHNR, CDR2 FQNEAQ (reference sequence). V shed 7 bases and J 4 bases; nucleotides not matched to a gene: 15. This CDR3 is built from 17 residues. The CDR3 bases are TGTGCCAGCACCCCTCCGGAGGGACAGGGGCGAAGAGAGACCCAGTACTTC. This codes for CASTPPEGQGRRETQYF.

This clone was recorded at least ten times. The rearrangement links TRBV2 to TRBJ2-7; 9 bases line up with TRBD2. The germline gives CDR1 SNHLY, CDR2 FYNNEI. J lost 2 bases, V lost 7 bases, and 12 bases had no gene match. This CDR3 comprises 16 residues. The CDR3 loop reads CASNTEGAGGPYEQYF. CDR3 nucleotide sequence: TGTGCCAGCAACACTGAGGGGGCGGGGGGGCCCTACGAGCAGTACTTC.

This clone was counted between two and nine times. The chain joins TRBV2 to TRBJ2-7; D is uncertain. Germline V gene data show CDR1 as SNHLY and CDR2 as FYNNEI. V was cut by 2 bases and J by 4 bases, with 9 bases left in between. The CDR3 spans 13 residues. The CDR3 region has the DNA TGTGCCAGCAGTGAACCTTTTTTGTACGAGCAGTACTTC. Translating gives CASSEPFLYEQYF.

The chain's CDR3 is CASSEGQGRGDTQYF. The DNA for the CDR3 is TGTGCCAGCAGTGAGGGACAGGGGAGGGGAGATACGCAGTATTTT. V is TRBV9 and J is TRBJ2-3; 10 nucleotides line up with TRBD1. V gave up 5 bases and J gave up 5 bases; unmatched junction bases: 8. CDR1 and CDR2 from the germline V gene are SGDLS and YYNGEE. The CDR3 sequence is 15 residues long.

The V call is TRBV7-9, the J call TRBJ2-5, with 7 positions matching TRBD2. From germline, CDR1 is SEHNR and CDR2 FQNEAQ (reference sequence). This CDR3 is built from 13 residues. Unmatched junction bases numbered 5, after V lost 1 base and J lost 9 bases. The DNA of the CDR3 is TGTGCCAGCAGCTTAGGGACTAGTTTAGCCCAGTACTTC. Translating it yields CASSLGTSLAQYF.

The chain employs TRBV27 and TRBJ1-6; a possible D gene is TRBD1 (5 bases). V lost 8 bases and J lost 2, with 16 bases in between. Germline V gene lookup returns CDR1 MNHEY and CDR2 SMNVEV (reference sequence). This CDR3 has 16 amino acids. In nucleotides, the CDR3 is TGTGCCAGCGAGGTAAGGGGCTGGACCTATAATTCACCCCTCCACTTT. Amino acid sequence: CASEVRGWTYNSPLHF.

This chain uses TRBV5-1 with TRBJ2-1; 15 bases are shared with TRBD2. The CDR3 covers 15 residues. Germline-derived CDR1 and CDR2 are SGHRS and YFSETQ. With 4 bases clipped from V and 4 bases from J, the junction kept 0 bases outside the gene matches. CDR3 in amino acids: CASSGTSGGYNEQFF. CDR3 DNA: TGCGCCAGCAGCGGGACTAGCGGGGGGTACAATGAGCAGTTCTTC.

The rearrangement uses TRBV9 and TRBJ2-5; TRBD2 matches at 12 bases. Germline V CDR1 and CDR2: SGDLS, YYNGEE. The length of the CDR3 is 18 residues. The V segment lost 2 bases and the J segment 2 bases; nucleotides outside the gene matches: 10. The CDR3 coding sequence is TGTGCCAGCAGCGTGGACCCCGGACTAGCGGGGTCGCAAGAGACCCAGTACTTC. Translating it yields CASSVDPGLAGSQETQYF.

The chain employs TRBV7-8 and TRBJ2-2; D not certain. The CDR3 runs to 16 residues. Trimming stripped 1 base from V and 3 bases from J, with 12 bases between. Germline CDR1 SGHVS, CDR2 FQNEAQ. The CDR3, as DNA: TGTGCCAGCAGCTTAGAGGCAGGCTTACACACCGGGGAGCTGTTTTTT. As protein: CASSLEAGLHTGELFF. The variable domain in full, with the rest retrieved from reference TRBV7-8 and TRBJ2-2, is GAGVSQSPRYKVAKRGQDVALRCDPISGHVSLFWYQQALGQGPEFLTYFQNEAQLDKSGLPSDRFFAERPEGSVSTLKIQRTQQEDSAVYLCASSLEAGLHTGELFFGEGSRLTVL.

The chain recombines TRBV14 with TRBJ2-3; D is perhaps TRBD2 (6 bases). Trimming removed 1 base from V and 1 base from J, with 12 bases in between. Germline CDR1 reads SGHDN; CDR2 reads FVKESK. The CDR3 extends over 16 amino acids. In DNA form, the CDR3 reads TGTGCCAGCAGCCAAGTAGGCGGGACCCGCACAGATACGCAGTATTTT. Translated: CASSQVGGTRTDTQYF. Supplemented by reference TRBV14 and TRBJ2-3, the full variable domain reads EAGVTQFPSHSVIEKGQTVTLRCDPISGHDNLYWYRRVMGKEIKFLLHFVKESKQDESGMPNNRFLAERTGGTYSTLKVQPAELEDSGVYFCASSQVGGTRTDTQYFGPGTRLTVL.

This clone was seen a handful of times. The chain couples TRBV27 to TRBJ1-2; perhaps TRBD1 as D (5 bases). V was cut by 2 bases and J by 0 bases, with 10 bases left in between. Germline CDR1 MNHEY, CDR2 SMNVEV (reference sequence). This CDR3 region has 15 residues. CDR3 sequence (DNA): TGTGCCAGCAGTTTAGTTGCCAGGGCTAACTATGGCTACACCTTC. Its translation is CASSLVARANYGYTF.

This chain joins TRBV27 and TRBJ2-1; 8 nucleotides agree with TRBD2. CDR1 is MNHEY, CDR2 SMNVEV, per germline (reference sequence). The CDR3 has 14 amino acids. J gave up 4 bases and V 6 bases, and 5 bases lay outside the gene matches. The CDR3 protein is CASSDGGGYNEQFF. The CDR3, as DNA: TGTGCCAGCAGCGACGGGGGGGGATACAATGAGCAGTTCTTC.

This clone showed up just once. The rearrangement joins TRBV7-9 to TRBJ1-2; D might be TRBD1 (5 bases). Between the trimmed V and J ends, which lost 4 bases and 8 bases, there was a span of 17 bases. Germline V gene sequence: CDR1 SEHNR, CDR2 FQNEAQ (reference sequence). The CDR3 runs 14 residues. The DNA of the CDR3 is TGTGCCAGCAGCTCCTACCGGGACTCAAGGGGCTACACCTTC. It specifies CASSSYRDSRGYTF.